The present T cell receptor beta chain was sequenced within a study of molecular identifiers for immune sequencing clone quantification (dated by TCRdb to 2016 to 2019). Turning to the overall study: For a replicate experiment, RNA from approximately 20,000 or 100,000 naive CD8 T cells was divided into five aliquots, of which four were sequenced. This methods study used CD8 T cells to benchmark TCR RNA copy counting and molecular-identifier clustering-based TCR repertoire sequencing (MIDCIRS).

This clonotype was counted between two and nine times. It has no known antigen specificity. One base away lies a much larger clone, so this may be a sequencing read error. Libraries of naive CD8 T cells were generated from approximately 20,000 to 1,000,000 sorted cells, with 10%, 30% or 50% of the purified RNA used. On a BD FACSAria II, naive CD8 T cells were FACS-sorted as CD8+CD4-CCR7+CD45RA+ and collected into RLT Plus buffer. To test detection sensitivity, Jurkat RNA equal to fewer than 13 TCR copies was added to samples of about 20,000-1,000,000 naive CD8 T cells. Enrichment of CD8 T cells was done with RosetteSep CD8+ T Cell Enrichment Cocktail plus Ficoll-Paque, and ACK red cell lysis came afterward. The CDR3, cysteine through phenylalanine, is 11 amino acids long. Solely the CDR3 DNA is kept, with 33 bases framed from the first base. V and J are truncated by 8 bases and 3 bases respectively, leaving an intervening sequence of 7 bases. As encoded in the germline V gene, CDR1 is SQVTM while CDR2 is ANQGSEA.

Libraries were built with PCR. Sequencing took place on a NextSeq 500. Bulk TCR libraries were generated as previously described, with the TCR primers listed in Table S5 used. Total RNA was purified with the Qiagen AllPrep DNA/RNA kit. Before any analysis, reads coming from multiple sequencing runs of the same library were combined into one pool. The paper's data handling went like this. Reads were retained only if an exact TCR constant sequence was present, and the retained reads were trimmed to 150 nt and grouped according to their 12-nt molecular barcodes. Reads within each barcode group were sub-clustered using a 15% Levenshtein threshold, and quality-weighted consensus sequences were constructed for each RNA molecule. Non-functional sequences were discarded, and so were lower-count sequences lying one edit away from another sequence. Barcode sub-clusters with fewer than 20% of the maximum read count were removed, based on fitting two negative binomial distributions. TCRdb trimmed public reads at Q25 via fastp, called clones via MiXCR and kept in-frame beta chains. Entries are consolidated by CDR3 protein sequence, retaining the most common genes and DNA. TCRdb, rather than the study authors, made the V and J calls. Present in this sample are 45,000 to 60,000 distinct CDR3 sequences, roughly a third of which were seen just once. About 3.8% of the sample rests with the top ten.

The full study reports these points: Modeling gave about three recovered TCR RNA copies per cell versus 8 to 10 by digital PCR, implying 25% to 30% capture efficiency. The naive libraries included spiked-in Jurkat TCR RNA (roughly nine copies' worth), and this Jurkat TCR RNA is not part of the donor repertoire. A single cell's worth of spiked-in Jurkat TCR RNA was reported detectable even among one million naive CD8 T cells. In CMV-specific effector cells, clones with more than 20 RNA copies accounted for over 97% of molecules, whereas in naive cells such clones accounted for under 1%. Highly expanded clone sizes could be underestimated if identical TCR molecules share a barcode. When barcode sub-clustering was not used, chimeric consensus sequences inflated TCR diversity, with chimeras reaching as high as 47%.

Recombination linked TRBV29-1 to TRBJ2-2; no D gene is confidently identified. The sequenced material came from naive CD8+ T cells from blood, with Jurkat cell RNA spiked in. What this sample's cell subset or site label stands for: FACS-sorted CD8+CD4-CCR7+CD45RA+ naive T cells. The TCR originated in a human donor in good health. Some libraries in this study had Jurkat cell RNA spiked in. The base sequence is TGCAGCATTGGCTACACCGGGGAGCTGTTTTTT. This encodes CSIGYTGELFF.